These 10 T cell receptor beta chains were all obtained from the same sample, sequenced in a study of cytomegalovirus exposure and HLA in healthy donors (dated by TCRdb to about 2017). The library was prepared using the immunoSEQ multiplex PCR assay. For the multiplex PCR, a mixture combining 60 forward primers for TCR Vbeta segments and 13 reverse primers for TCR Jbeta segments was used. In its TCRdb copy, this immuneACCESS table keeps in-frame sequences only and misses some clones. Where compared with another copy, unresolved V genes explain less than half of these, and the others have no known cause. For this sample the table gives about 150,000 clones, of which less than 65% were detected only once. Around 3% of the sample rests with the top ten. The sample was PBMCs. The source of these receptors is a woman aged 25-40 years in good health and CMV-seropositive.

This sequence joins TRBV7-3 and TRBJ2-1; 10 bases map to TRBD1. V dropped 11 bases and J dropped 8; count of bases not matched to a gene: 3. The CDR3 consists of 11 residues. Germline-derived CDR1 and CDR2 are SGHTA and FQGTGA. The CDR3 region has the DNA TGTGCCTCAGGACAGGGGGATGAGCAGTTCTTC. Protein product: CASGQGDEQFF.

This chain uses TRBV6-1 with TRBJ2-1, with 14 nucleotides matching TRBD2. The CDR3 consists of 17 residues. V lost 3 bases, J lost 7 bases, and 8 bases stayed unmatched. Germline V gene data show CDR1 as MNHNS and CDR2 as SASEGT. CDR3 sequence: CASSDRLAGGLRNEQFF. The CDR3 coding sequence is TGTGCCAGCAGTGACCGACTAGCGGGAGGGCTGCGGAATGAGCAGTTCTTC.

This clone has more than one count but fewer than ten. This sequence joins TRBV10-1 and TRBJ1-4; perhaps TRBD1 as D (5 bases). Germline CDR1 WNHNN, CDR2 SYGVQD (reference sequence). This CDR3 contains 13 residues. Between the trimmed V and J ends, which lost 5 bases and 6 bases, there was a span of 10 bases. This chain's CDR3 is CASSTGPHEKLFF. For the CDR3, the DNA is TGCGCCAGCAGTACAGGACCCCATGAAAAACTGTTTTTT.

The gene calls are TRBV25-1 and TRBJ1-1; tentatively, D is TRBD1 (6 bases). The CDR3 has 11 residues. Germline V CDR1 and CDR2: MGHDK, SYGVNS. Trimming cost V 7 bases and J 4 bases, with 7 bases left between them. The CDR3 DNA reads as TGTGCCAGCACCAGGGGCACTGAAGCTTTCTTT. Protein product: CASTRGTEAFF.

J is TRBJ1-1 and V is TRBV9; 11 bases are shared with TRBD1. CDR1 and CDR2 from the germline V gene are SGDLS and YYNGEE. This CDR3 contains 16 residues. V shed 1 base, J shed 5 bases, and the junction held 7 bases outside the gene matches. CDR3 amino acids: CASSVTGTGGWTEAFF. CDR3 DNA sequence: TGTGCCAGCAGCGTAACCGGGACAGGGGGTTGGACTGAAGCTTTCTTT.

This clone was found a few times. The CDR3 nucleotides read TGCAGCGTTGAACTAGCGGGGGTGTCAGATACGCAGTATTTT. Encoded protein: CSVELAGVSDTQYF. The V call is TRBV29-1, the J call TRBJ2-3; TRBD2 matches 10 bases. CDR3 length: 14 residues. Germline V gene sequence: CDR1 SQVTM, CDR2 ANQGSEA. The ends lost 2 bases at V and 4 bases at J; junction bases unmatched: 3.

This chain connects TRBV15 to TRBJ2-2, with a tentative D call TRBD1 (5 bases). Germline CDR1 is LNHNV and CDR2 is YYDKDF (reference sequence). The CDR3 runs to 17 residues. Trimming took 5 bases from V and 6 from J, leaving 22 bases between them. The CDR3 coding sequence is TGTGCCACCAGCCCAATTAGGGGAAACACTCCCGCCGGGGAGCTGTTTTTT. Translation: CATSPIRGNTPAGELFF. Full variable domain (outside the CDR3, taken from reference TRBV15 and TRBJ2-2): DAMVIQNPRYQVTQFGKPVTLSCSQTLNHNVMYWYQQKSSQAPKLLFHYYDKDFNNEADTPDNFQSRRPNTSFCFLDIRSPGLGDTAMYLCATSPIRGNTPAGELFFGEGSRLTVL.

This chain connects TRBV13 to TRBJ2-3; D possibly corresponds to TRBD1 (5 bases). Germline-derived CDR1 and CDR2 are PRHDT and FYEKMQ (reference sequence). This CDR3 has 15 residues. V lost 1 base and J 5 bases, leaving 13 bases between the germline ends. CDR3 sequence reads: CASSLVLDIRDTQYF. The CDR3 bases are TGTGCCAGCAGCTTAGTATTGGACATTCGAGATACGCAGTATTTT.

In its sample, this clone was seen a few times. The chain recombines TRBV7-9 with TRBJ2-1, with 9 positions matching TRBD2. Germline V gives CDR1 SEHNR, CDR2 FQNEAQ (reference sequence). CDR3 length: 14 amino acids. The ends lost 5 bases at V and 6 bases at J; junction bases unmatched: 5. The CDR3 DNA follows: TGTGCCAGCAGCCCTCGACTAGCGGCCAATGAGCAGTTCTTC. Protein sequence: CASSPRLAANEQFF.

CDR3 DNA: TGCGCCAGCAGCGGAAAGCGCTACCGGGACAAGGGACCCATATTCGCGAACACTGAAGCTTTCTTT. Amino acids: CASSGKRYRDKGPIFANTEAFF. The chain couples TRBV5-1 to TRBJ1-1; D possibly corresponds to TRBD1 (6 bases). The CDR3 is 22 residues long. Germline V gene sequence: CDR1 SGHRS, CDR2 YFSETQ. Trimming pared 4 bases from V and 1 base from J, leaving 35 bases between.